These 10 T cell receptor beta chains were all obtained from the same sample, sequenced in a study of cytomegalovirus exposure and HLA in healthy donors. Primers for the PCR totalled 60 Vbeta and 13 Jbeta. Sequencing was performed with immunoSEQ multiplex PCR; in TCRdb, only in-frame clones are kept and a portion is missing. Found here are about 150,000 clones, approximately 83% of them singletons; the top ten hold 1.5% to 1.7%. The specimen sequenced was PBMCs. These receptors were taken from a woman under 30 in good health and CMV-seronegative.

This clone was counted a single time. The chain is built from TRBV11-3 and TRBJ1-1; D gene ambiguous. The length of the CDR3 is 17 residues. V was clipped by 4 bases and J by 3 bases, with 21 bases between them. Germline V CDR1 and CDR2: SGHNT, YENEEA. The CDR3 protein is CASSYPTTTPPHTEAFF. The CDR3 DNA reads as TGTGCCAGCAGCTACCCAACGACAACTCCGCCTCACACTGAAGCTTTCTTT.

This chain uses TRBV20-1 with TRBJ1-2; no definite D call. Germline CDR1 is DFQATT and CDR2 is SNEGSKA (reference sequence). CDR3 length: 11 amino acids. Trimming removed 5 bases from V and 4 bases from J, with 8 bases in between. The CDR3 loop reads CSAPQAYGYTF. In nucleotides, the CDR3 is TGCAGTGCTCCGCAAGCCTATGGCTACACCTTC.

This chain connects TRBV19 to TRBJ1-1; D is ambiguous. The ends were cut back, 3 bases at V and 7 bases at J, with 15 bases in the middle. The germline gives CDR1 LNHDA, CDR2 SQIVND (reference sequence). The CDR3 has 14 amino acids. CDR3 bases: TGTGCCAGTAGTATTACGGGGTTCCGGGGTGAAGCTTTCTTT. Translated, it gives CASSITGFRGEAFF.

The chain uses TRBV10-1 and TRBJ1-1; maybe TRBD1 (5 bases). V dropped 6 bases and J dropped 2 bases, with 10 bases sitting between them. CDR1 and CDR2 (germline): WNHNN, SYGVQD (reference sequence). The CDR3 runs to 13 residues. The CDR3 reads CASRKQGNTEAFF. CDR3 in DNA: TGCGCCAGCAGAAAGCAGGGAAACACTGAAGCTTTCTTT.

The V and J genes are TRBV2 and TRBJ2-1, with D tentatively TRBD1 (5 bases). Trimming shortened V by 4 bases and J by 3 bases, and 16 bases separated the two germline ends. The CDR3 is 16 residues long. Germline V lookup: CDR1 SNHLY, CDR2 FYNNEI. Here the CDR3 DNA reads TGTGCCAGCAGTGTCCTGGGGCTTTGGGTCTACAATGAGCAGTTCTTC. This gives the protein CASSVLGLWVYNEQFF.

The chain carries TRBV27 and TRBJ2-7; 10 nucleotides align to TRBD1. CDR3 size: 14 residues. Per germline, CDR1 MNHEY and CDR2 SMNVEV (reference sequence). The junction had 1 base not matched to a gene; V was cut back by 3 bases and J by 2 bases. CDR3 nucleotides: TGTGCCAGCAGTTTGGGGACAGGGGCCTACGAGCAGTACTTC. This encodes CASSLGTGAYEQYF.

This chain links TRBV15 with TRBJ2-7; D is undetermined. Germline lookup yields CDR1 LNHNV and CDR2 YYDKDF (reference sequence). The CDR3 has 13 amino acids. The V end was cut by 2 bases, the J end by 0 bases, with 5 bases between. CDR3 nucleotide sequence: TGTGCCACCAGCAGACAGTACTCCTACGAGCAGTACTTC. It encodes CATSRQYSYEQYF. Full variable domain (missing parts from reference TRBV15 and TRBJ2-7): DAMVIQNPRYQVTQFGKPVTLSCSQTLNHNVMYWYQQKSSQAPKLLFHYYDKDFNNEADTPDNFQSRRPNTSFCFLDIRSPGLGDTAMYLCATSRQYSYEQYFGPGTRLTVT.

The rearrangement joins TRBV18 to TRBJ2-6, with 11 bases that match TRBD1. Trimming cost V 6 bases and J 0 bases; bases outside gene matches: 4. Germline V gene data show CDR1 as KGHSH and CDR2 as LQKENI. CDR3 length equals 17 residues. The CDR3 region has the DNA TGTGCCAGCTCGCCCGGGACAGGGGGCTCTGGGGCCAACGTCCTGACTTTC. This translates into CASSPGTGGSGANVLTF. The full variable domain, rest sourced from reference TRBV18 and TRBJ2-6, is NAGVMQNPRHLVRRRGQEARLRCSPMKGHSHVYWYRQLPEEGLKFMVYLQKENIIDESGMPKERFSAEFPKEGPSILRIQQVVRGDSAAYFCASSPGTGGSGANVLTFGAGSRLTVL.

The chain links TRBV5-5 to TRBJ1-5; D is undetermined. CDR1 and CDR2 from the germline V gene are SGHKS and YYEKEE (reference sequence). CDR3 size: 17 residues. With 1 base removed from V and 0 bases from J, the gap between germline ends came to 14 bases. The CDR3 nucleotides read TGTGCCAGCAGCTTGAATTGGAGGTCATCTAGCAATCAGCCCCAGCATTTT. Its translation: CASSLNWRSSSNQPQHF.

The chain couples TRBV28 to TRBJ2-7, with 7 bases fitting TRBD1. The V gene's germline CDR1 is MDHEN and CDR2 SYDVKM. V lost 6 bases, J lost 0 bases, and 8 bases stayed unmatched. There are 15 residues in the CDR3. In DNA, the CDR3 is TGTGCCAGCAGGATGACAGGGACCACCTCCTACGAGCAGTACTTC. Translation: CASRMTGTTSYEQYF.